The clone carrying this T cell receptor beta chain was seen only once. Its antigen is as yet unknown. Treatment specified: roughly 10-day PBMC culture with coronavirus spike peptide pools or control peptides (ViraFEST assay). This sample is drawn from a study of vaccination and CD4 T cells after COVID-19. Study at large: From HCoV-229E, HCoV-OC43, HCoV-NL63 and SARS-CoV-2, overlapping spike peptides were used to stimulate the cells. Study-wide findings and caveats: 304 of 307 vaccine-specific clones from convalescent patients were spike mono-reactive.

Oncomine TCR Beta short-read sequencing was applied to DNA from cultured CD4+ T cells. It was from cultured CD4+ T cells that genomic DNA was extracted. TCRdb re-analysed the PCR reads in MiXCR, keeping a single row per CDR3 protein. The table records 12,000 or so distinct CDR3 sequences, 40% to 60% of them present only once. CDR1 and CDR2 from the germline V gene are MNHEY and SVGEGT. Trimming removed 0 bases at V and 7 bases at J, with 4 bases between. The CDR3 has 12 amino acids. The sample comprised CD4+ T cells from blood, cultured in vitro. The TCR comes from a human donor who had recovered from COVID-19. This chain links TRBV6-2 or TRBV6-3 with TRBJ1-5; unclear D gene. The CDR3 sequence is CASSYSYQPQHF. The CDR3 nucleotides read TGTGCCAGCAGTTACTCTTACCAGCCCCAGCATTTT.